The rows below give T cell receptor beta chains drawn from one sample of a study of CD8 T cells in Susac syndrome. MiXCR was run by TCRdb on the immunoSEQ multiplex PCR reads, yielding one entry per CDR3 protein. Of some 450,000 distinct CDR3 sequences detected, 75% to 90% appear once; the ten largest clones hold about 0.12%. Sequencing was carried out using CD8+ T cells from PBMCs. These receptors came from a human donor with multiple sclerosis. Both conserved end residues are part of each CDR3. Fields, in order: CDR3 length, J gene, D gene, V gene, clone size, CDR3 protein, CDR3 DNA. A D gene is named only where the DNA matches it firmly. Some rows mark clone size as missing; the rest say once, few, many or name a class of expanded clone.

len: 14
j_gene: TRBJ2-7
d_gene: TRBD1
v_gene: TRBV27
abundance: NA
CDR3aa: CASSFGDRFYEQYF
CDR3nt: TGTGCCAGCAGTTTCGGGGACAGGTTCTACGAGCAGTACTTC

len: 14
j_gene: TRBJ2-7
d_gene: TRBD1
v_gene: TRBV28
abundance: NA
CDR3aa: CAAGQGHSIYEQYF
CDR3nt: TGTGCCGCTGGACAGGGACATTCCATCTACGAGCAGTACTTC

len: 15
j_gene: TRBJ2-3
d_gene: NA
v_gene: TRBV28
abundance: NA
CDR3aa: CASSAARGVLDTQYF
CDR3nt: TGTGCCAGCAGTGCAGCACGGGGTGTACTTGATACGCAGTATTTT

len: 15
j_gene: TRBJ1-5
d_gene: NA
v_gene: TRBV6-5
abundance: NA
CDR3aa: CASSLEPRVDQPQHF
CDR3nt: TGTGCCAGCAGCCTGGAACCCAGGGTCGATCAGCCCCAGCATTTT

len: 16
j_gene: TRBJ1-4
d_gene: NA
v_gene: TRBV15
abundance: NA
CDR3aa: CATSRDPGASNEKLFF
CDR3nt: TGTGCCACCAGCAGAGACCCCGGGGCCTCAAATGAAAAACTGTTTTTT

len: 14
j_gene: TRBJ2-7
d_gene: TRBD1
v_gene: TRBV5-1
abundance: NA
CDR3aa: CASSSLGQDYEQYF
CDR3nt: TGCGCCAGCAGCTCCCTCGGACAGGACTACGAGCAGTACTTC

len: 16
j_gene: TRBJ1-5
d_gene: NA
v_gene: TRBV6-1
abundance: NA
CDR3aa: CAINPFAGSGNQPQHF
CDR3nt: TGTGCCATAAACCCGTTCGCAGGGTCTGGCAATCAGCCCCAGCATTTT

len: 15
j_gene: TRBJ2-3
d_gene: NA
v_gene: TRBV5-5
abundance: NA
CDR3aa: CASSFWGAGTDTQYF
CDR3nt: TGTGCCAGCAGCTTCTGGGGGGCCGGCACAGATACGCAGTATTTT

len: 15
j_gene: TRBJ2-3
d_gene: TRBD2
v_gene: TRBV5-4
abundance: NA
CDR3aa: CASSSAGTSSDTQYF
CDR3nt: TGTGCCAGCAGCTCGGCTGGGACTAGCTCGGATACGCAGTATTTT

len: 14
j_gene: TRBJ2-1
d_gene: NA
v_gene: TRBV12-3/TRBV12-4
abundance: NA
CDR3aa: CASLGSSRTNEQFF
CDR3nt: TGTGCCAGCCTGGGATCCTCCCGAACCAATGAGCAGTTCTTC

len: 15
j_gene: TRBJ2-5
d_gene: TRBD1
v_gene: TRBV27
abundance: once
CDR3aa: CASSLSGQGKETQYF
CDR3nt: TGTGCCAGCAGTTTATCGGGACAGGGTAAAGAGACCCAGTACTTC

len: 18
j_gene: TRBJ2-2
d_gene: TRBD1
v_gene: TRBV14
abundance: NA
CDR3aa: CASSQDLGQEKETGELFF
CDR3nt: TGTGCCAGCAGCCAAGATTTGGGACAGGAAAAAGAAACCGGGGAGCTGTTTTTT

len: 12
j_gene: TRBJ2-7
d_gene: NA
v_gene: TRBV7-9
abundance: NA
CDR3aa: CASSFEGGEQYF
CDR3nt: TGTGCCAGCAGCTTTGAGGGTGGCGAGCAGTACTTC

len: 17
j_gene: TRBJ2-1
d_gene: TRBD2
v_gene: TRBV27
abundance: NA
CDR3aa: CASSFLSGLAGMNEQFF
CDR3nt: TGTGCCAGCAGTTTCCTCTCCGGACTAGCGGGAATGAATGAGCAGTTCTTC

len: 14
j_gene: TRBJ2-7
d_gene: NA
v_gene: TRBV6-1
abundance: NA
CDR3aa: CASSGDKYSYEQYF
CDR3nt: TGTGCCAGCAGTGGAGACAAATACTCCTACGAGCAGTACTTC

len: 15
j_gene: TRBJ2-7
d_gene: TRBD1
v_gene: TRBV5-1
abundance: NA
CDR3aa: CASSLEVGGTYEQYF
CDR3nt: TGCGCCAGCAGCTTGGAGGTAGGGGGCACCTACGAGCAGTACTTC

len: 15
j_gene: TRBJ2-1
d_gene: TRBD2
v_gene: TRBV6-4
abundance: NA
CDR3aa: CASSDGTSDNSEQFF
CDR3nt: TGTGCCAGCAGTGACGGGACTAGCGATAACTCTGAGCAGTTCTTC

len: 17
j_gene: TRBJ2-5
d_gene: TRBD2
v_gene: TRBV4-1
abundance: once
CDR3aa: CASSQESGLALSETQYF
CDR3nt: TGCGCCAGCAGCCAAGAATCAGGACTAGCGTTATCGGAGACCCAGTACTTC

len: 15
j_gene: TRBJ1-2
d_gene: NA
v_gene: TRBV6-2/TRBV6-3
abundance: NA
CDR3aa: CASSILDLGGDGYTF
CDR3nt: TGTGCCAGCTCTATCTTGGACTTGGGGGGCGATGGCTACACCTTC

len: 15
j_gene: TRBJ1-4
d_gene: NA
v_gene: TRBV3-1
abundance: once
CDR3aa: CASSPPMATNEKLFF
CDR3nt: TGTGCCAGCAGCCCCCCGATGGCAACTAATGAAAAACTGTTTTTT

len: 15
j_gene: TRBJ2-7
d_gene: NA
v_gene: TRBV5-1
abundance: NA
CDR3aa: CASSSVPGAKTGQYF
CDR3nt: TGCGCCAGCAGCTCGGTCCCAGGGGCCAAGACGGGGCAGTACTTC

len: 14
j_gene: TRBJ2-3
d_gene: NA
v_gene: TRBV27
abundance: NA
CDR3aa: CASSRPSHTDTQYF
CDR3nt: TGTGCCAGCAGTCGCCCCTCCCACACAGATACGCAGTATTTT

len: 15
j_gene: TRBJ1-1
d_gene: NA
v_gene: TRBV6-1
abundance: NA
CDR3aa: CASSENGGPYTEAFF
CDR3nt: TGTGCCAGCAGTGAAAATGGAGGGCCCTACACTGAAGCTTTCTTT

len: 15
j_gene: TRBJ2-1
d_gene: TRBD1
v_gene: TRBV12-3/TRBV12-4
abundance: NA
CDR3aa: CASRGDRESDNEQFF
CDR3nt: TGTGCCAGCAGGGGGGACAGGGAGTCTGACAATGAGCAGTTCTTC

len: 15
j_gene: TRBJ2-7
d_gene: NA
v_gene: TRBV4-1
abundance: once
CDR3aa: CASSQVVQEPYEQYF
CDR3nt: TGCGCCAGCAGCCAAGTCGTTCAGGAGCCCTACGAGCAGTACTTC

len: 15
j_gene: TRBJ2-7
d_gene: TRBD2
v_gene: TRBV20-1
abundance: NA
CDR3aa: CSADPLLAGGYEQYF
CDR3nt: TGCAGTGCTGACCCCCTCCTAGCGGGGGGTTACGAGCAGTACTTC

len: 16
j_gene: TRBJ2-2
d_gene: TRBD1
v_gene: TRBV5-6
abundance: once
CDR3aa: CASSFAGQGHTGELFF
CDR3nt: TGTGCCAGCAGCTTTGCGGGACAGGGGCACACCGGGGAGCTGTTTTTT

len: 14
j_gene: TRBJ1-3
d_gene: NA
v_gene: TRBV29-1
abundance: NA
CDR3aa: CSVEGDLSGNTIYF
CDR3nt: TGCAGCGTTGAAGGGGATCTCTCTGGAAACACCATATATTTT

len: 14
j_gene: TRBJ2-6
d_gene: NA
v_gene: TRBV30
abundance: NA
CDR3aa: CAWRTGRGANVLTF
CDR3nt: TGTGCCTGGAGAACCGGACGTGGGGCCAACGTCCTGACTTTC

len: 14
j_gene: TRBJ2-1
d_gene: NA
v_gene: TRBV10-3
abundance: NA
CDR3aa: CAIRDRGANNEQFF
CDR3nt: TGTGCCATCAGAGATCGGGGGGCTAACAATGAGCAGTTCTTC

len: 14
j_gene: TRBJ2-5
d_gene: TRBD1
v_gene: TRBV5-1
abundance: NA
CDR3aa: CASTLGTVQETQYF
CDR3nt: TGCGCCAGCACCCTCGGGACAGTCCAAGAGACCCAGTACTTC

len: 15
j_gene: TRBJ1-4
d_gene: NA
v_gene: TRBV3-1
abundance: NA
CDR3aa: CASLGYTNQDENLFF
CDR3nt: TGTGCCAGTCTGGGTTACACCAATCAAGATGAAAACCTGTTTTTT

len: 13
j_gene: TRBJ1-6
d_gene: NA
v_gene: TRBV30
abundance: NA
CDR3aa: CAGNGGYNSPLHF
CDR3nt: TGTGCCGGGAATGGGGGATATAATTCACCCCTCCACTTT

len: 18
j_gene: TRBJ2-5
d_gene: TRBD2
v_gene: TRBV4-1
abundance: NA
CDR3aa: CASSQVIAGGLREETQYF
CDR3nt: TGCGCCAGCAGCCAAGTGATAGCGGGGGGGCTTAGGGAAGAGACCCAGTACTTC

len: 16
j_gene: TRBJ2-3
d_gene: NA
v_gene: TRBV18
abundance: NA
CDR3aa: CASSPRPAESTDTQYF
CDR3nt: TGTGCCAGCTCACCCCGACCCGCGGAAAGCACAGATACGCAGTATTTT

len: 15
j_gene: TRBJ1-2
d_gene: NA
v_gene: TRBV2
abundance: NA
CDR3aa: CASSAPTYTNYGYTF
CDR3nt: TGTGCCAGCAGTGCCCCGACGTATACTAACTATGGCTACACCTTC

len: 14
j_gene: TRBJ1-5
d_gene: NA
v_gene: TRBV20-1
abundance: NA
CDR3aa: CSAERGGSNQPQHF
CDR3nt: TGCAGTGCCGAGAGGGGGGGATCAAATCAGCCCCAGCATTTT

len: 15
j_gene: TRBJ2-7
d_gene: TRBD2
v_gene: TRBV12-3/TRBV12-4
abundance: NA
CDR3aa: CASSGKTSGSYEQYF
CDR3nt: TGTGCCAGCAGTGGCAAGACTAGCGGTTCCTACGAGCAGTACTTC

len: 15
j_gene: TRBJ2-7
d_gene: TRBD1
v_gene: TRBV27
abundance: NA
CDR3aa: CASSFSRQGTYEQYF
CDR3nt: TGTGCCAGCAGTTTTTCGAGACAGGGGACGTACGAGCAGTACTTC

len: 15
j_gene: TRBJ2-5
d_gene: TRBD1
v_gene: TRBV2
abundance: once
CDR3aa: CASSEPRDSQETQYF
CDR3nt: TGTGCCAGCAGCGAACCCCGGGACAGCCAAGAGACCCAGTACTTC

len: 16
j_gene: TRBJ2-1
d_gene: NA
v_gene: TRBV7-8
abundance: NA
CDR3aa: CATTLFEGGAYNEQFF
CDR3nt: TGTGCCACCACCCTTTTCGAGGGGGGCGCCTACAATGAGCAGTTCTTC

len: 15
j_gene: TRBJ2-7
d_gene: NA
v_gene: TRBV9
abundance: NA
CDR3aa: CASSASQGWSYEQYF
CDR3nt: TGTGCCAGCAGCGCTTCCCAGGGGTGGTCCTACGAGCAGTACTTC

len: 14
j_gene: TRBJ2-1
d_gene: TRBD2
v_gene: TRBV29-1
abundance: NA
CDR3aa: CSVWTSGGYNEQFF
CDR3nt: TGCAGCGTTTGGACTAGCGGGGGATACAATGAGCAGTTCTTC

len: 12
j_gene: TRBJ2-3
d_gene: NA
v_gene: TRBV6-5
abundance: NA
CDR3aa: CASRKGTDTQYF
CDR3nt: TGTGCCAGCCGTAAAGGGACAGATACGCAGTATTTT

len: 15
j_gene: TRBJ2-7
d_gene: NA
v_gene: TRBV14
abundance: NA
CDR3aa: CASSQDIGTPYEQYF
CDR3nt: TGTGCCAGCAGCCAAGATATCGGGACACCTTACGAGCAGTACTTC

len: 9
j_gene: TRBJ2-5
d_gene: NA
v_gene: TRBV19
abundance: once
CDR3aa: CANGGTQYF
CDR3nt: TGTGCTAATGGAGGGACCCAGTACTTC

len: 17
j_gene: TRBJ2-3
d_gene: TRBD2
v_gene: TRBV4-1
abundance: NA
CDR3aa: CASSQSGLALRTDTQYF
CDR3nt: TGCGCCAGCAGCCAATCTGGACTAGCGTTGAGAACAGATACGCAGTATTTT

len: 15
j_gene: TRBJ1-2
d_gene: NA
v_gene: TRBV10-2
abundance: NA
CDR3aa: CASSELAGADYGYTF
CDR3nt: TGCGCCAGCAGTGAGTTGGCAGGGGCGGACTATGGCTACACCTTC

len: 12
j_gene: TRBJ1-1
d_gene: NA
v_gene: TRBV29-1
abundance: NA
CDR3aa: CSVEELVAEAFF
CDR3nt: TGCAGCGTTGAAGAGTTAGTGGCTGAAGCTTTCTTT

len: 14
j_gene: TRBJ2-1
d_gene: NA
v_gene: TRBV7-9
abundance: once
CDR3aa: CASSPRDIYNEQFF
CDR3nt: TGTGCCAGCAGCCCGCGGGACATCTACAATGAGCAGTTCTTC

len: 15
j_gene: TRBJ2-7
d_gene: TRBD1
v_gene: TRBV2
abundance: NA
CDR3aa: CASSPPRTGIYEQYF
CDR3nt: TGTGCCAGCAGTCCTCCTAGGACAGGGATCTACGAGCAGTACTTC

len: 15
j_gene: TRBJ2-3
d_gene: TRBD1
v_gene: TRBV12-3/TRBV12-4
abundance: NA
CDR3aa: CASTATQGALDTQYF
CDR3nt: TGTGCCAGCACCGCCACTCAGGGGGCTTTAGATACGCAGTATTTT

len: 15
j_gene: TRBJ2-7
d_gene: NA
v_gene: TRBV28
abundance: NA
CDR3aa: CAGSLIPASTYEQYF
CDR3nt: TGTGCCGGCAGTTTAATACCGGCCTCAACCTACGAGCAGTACTTC

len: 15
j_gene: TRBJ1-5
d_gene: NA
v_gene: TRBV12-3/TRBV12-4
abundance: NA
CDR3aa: CASSFKLGDVQPQHF
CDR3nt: TGTGCCAGCAGTTTTAAGCTGGGGGATGTTCAGCCCCAGCATTTT

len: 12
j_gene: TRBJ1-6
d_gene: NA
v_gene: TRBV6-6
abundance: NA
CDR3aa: CASSSPNSPLHF
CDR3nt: TGTGCCAGCAGTTCCCCCAATTCACCCCTCCACTTT

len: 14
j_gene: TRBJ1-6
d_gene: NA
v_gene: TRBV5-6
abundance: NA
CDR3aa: CASSLALQLLPLHF
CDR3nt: TGTGCCAGCAGCTTGGCCCTACAGCTTCTACCCCTCCACTTT

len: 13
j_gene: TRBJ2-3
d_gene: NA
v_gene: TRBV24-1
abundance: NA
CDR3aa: CATSAGRTDTQYF
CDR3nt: TGTGCCACCAGTGCCGGGCGCACAGATACGCAGTATTTT